These T cell receptor beta chains were read from a single sample in a study of cytomegalovirus exposure and HLA in healthy donors. The data were produced by immunoSEQ multiplex PCR, yet TCRdb's version contains in-frame clones alone and is incomplete. The repertoire holds some 140,000 clones, less than 85% seen once, with around 10% in the top ten. Sample: PBMCs. The receptors were gathered from a woman aged 45-59 years in good health and CMV-seropositive. Both conserved end residues are part of each CDR3. Each record gives: J gene, V gene, clone size, CDR3 length, D gene, CDR3 protein, CDR3 DNA. The D gene is left open where the match is weak. Some rows have no size entry. The others give once, few or many, or a class for an expanded clone.

TRBJ1-1 TRBV7-3 NA 14 TRBD1 CASSLDRGNTEAFF TGTGCCAGCAGCTTGGACAGGGGAAACACTGAAGCTTTCTTT
TRBJ1-2 TRBV7-3 NA 14 TRBD1 CASSLTGGRYGYTF TGTGCCAGCAGCTTAACAGGGGGCCGTTATGGCTACACCTTC
TRBJ1-5 TRBV5-3 NA 18 TRBD1 CARSLPRGGQGANQPQHF TGTGCCAGAAGCTTGCCGAGGGGGGGACAGGGGGCCAATCAGCCCCAGCATTTT
TRBJ2-2 TRBV27 NA 16 NA CASSLYTGLGTGELFF TGTGCCAGCAGTTTATATACAGGGTTGGGCACCGGGGAGCTGTTTTTT
TRBJ2-3 TRBV9 NA 13 NA CASSVTGTDTQYF TGTGCCAGCAGCGTAACGGGGACAGATACGCAGTATTTT
TRBJ2-7 TRBV7-3 NA 16 TRBD1 CASSLVGTGLAYEQYF TGTGCCAGCAGCTTAGTAGGGACAGGGCTTGCCTACGAGCAGTACTTC
TRBJ1-5 TRBV28 NA 12 NA CASSLGGQPQHF TGTGCCAGCAGTCTAGGCGGTCAGCCCCAGCATTTT
TRBJ2-1 TRBV7-2 NA 15 TRBD2 CASNLRLAVRNEQFF TGTGCCAGCAACCTCCGACTAGCGGTTAGAAATGAGCAGTTCTTC
TRBJ2-7 TRBV5-1 NA 14 TRBD1 CASSLRTGDGEQYF TGCGCCAGCAGCTTGAGGACAGGGGACGGGGAGCAGTACTTC
TRBJ1-2 TRBV27 NA 16 TRBD1 CASSLNPDRAGGGYTF TGTGCCAGCAGCCTAAACCCCGACAGGGCCGGGGGTGGCTACACCTTC
TRBJ2-3 TRBV6-4 NA 16 TRBD2 CASSDSSSGGTDTQYF TGTGCCAGCAGTGACTCCTCTAGCGGGGGCACAGATACGCAGTATTTT
TRBJ1-2 TRBV5-1 NA 16 TRBD1 CASSSSGTGGSYGYTF TGCGCCAGCAGCTCATCCGGGACAGGGGGCTCCTATGGCTACACCTTC
TRBJ1-6 TRBV19 NA 14 NA CASSIGSGASTLHF TGTGCCAGTAGTATAGGCTCAGGAGCTAGCACCCTCCACTTT
TRBJ1-3 TRBV6-5 NA 14 NA CASKRVFSGNTIYF TGTGCCAGCAAGAGGGTATTCTCTGGAAACACCATATATTTT
TRBJ2-5 TRBV7-2 NA 15 TRBD2 CASSSERGGKETQYF TGTGCCAGCAGCTCGGAGCGGGGGGGCAAAGAGACCCAGTACTTC
TRBJ2-7 TRBV7-2 once 15 TRBD2 CASYATTGGSYEQYF TGTGCCAGTTACGCCACGACGGGAGGCTCCTACGAGCAGTACTTC
TRBJ1-1 TRBV6-1 NA 11 NA CASSIFNEAFF TGTGCCAGCAGTATCTTTAATGAAGCTTTCTTT
TRBJ2-7 TRBV29-1 NA 15 TRBD1 CSVEVVGGNSYEQYF TGCAGCGTTGAAGTTGTAGGGGGCAACTCCTACGAGCAGTACTTC
TRBJ1-2 TRBV2 NA 14 TRBD1 CASSGLDRVYGYTF TGTGCCAGCAGCGGCCTGGACAGGGTCTATGGCTACACCTTC
TRBJ1-3 TRBV15 NA 14 NA CATAPRTTGNTIYF TGTGCCACAGCCCCCCGGACAACCGGAAACACCATATATTTT
TRBJ2-3 TRBV7-2 NA 15 NA CASSPTGGRTDTQYF TGTGCCAGCAGCCCCACCGGGGGACGCACAGATACGCAGTATTTT
TRBJ2-1 TRBV12-5 NA 14 TRBD1 CASGAGTGYNEQFF TGTGCTAGTGGAGCCGGGACAGGGTATAATGAGCAGTTCTTC
TRBJ1-2 TRBV6-5 NA 14 NA CASSRDRSSYGYTF TGTGCCAGCAGTCGTGACAGGTCGTCCTATGGCTACACCTTC
TRBJ2-2 TRBV5-4 NA 17 TRBD2 CASSPTGGAGNTGELFF TGTGCCAGCAGCCCGACCGGGGGGGCTGGGAACACCGGGGAGCTGTTTTTT
TRBJ2-5 TRBV15 NA 15 TRBD1 CATSREDRGSWEQYF TGTGCCACCAGCAGAGAGGACAGGGGGTCGTGGGAGCAGTACTTC
TRBJ2-7 TRBV6-1 NA 19 TRBD1 CASSERGDRGTVSSYEQYF TGTGCCAGCAGTGAAAGGGGGGACAGGGGAACAGTCTCCTCCTACGAGCAGTACTTC
TRBJ2-2 TRBV2 NA 11 NA CASGIAGELFF TGTGCCAGCGGTATAGCCGGGGAGCTGTTTTTT
TRBJ2-7 TRBV5-1 NA 14 NA CASRLWDTTYEQYF TGCGCCAGCCGATTATGGGACACCACCTACGAGCAGTACTTC
TRBJ2-7 TRBV30 NA 16 TRBD2 CAWSAARLAGRYEQYF TGTGCCTGGAGTGCCGCCAGACTAGCGGGGAGGTACGAGCAGTACTTC
TRBJ1-5 TRBV9 NA 15 NA CASSEGQGGNQPQHF TGTGCCAGCAGCGAGGGTCAAGGGGGCAATCAGCCCCAGCATTTT
TRBJ2-1 TRBV29-1 NA 17 TRBD1 CSVDRDSKASLRNEQFF TGCAGCGTTGACCGGGACAGCAAAGCGTCCCTGCGTAATGAGCAGTTCTTC
TRBJ1-4 TRBV27 NA 15 NA CASSFGSSRTEKLFF TGTGCCAGCAGTTTCGGGTCCTCGAGAACTGAAAAACTGTTTTTT
TRBJ2-7 TRBV7-9 NA 15 NA CASSLAGGISDEQYF TGTGCCAGCAGCTTAGCCGGGGGTATTAGCGACGAGCAGTACTTC
TRBJ1-1 TRBV10-3 few 15 TRBD1 CAISYSGGANTEAFF TGTGCCATCAGTTATTCAGGGGGCGCGAACACTGAAGCTTTCTTT
TRBJ1-1 TRBV27 NA 14 TRBD1 CASSLLQGATEAFF TGTGCCAGCAGTTTATTACAGGGGGCGACTGAAGCTTTCTTT
TRBJ1-2 TRBV4-2 NA 14 NA CASSQEGLNYGYTF TGTGCCAGCAGCCAAGAGGGACTTAACTATGGCTACACCTTC
TRBJ1-5 TRBV19 NA 13 NA CASSLSSNQPQHF TGTGCCAGTAGCCTTAGCAGCAATCAGCCCCAGCATTTT
TRBJ2-7 TRBV5-1 NA 12 NA CASSSVTYEQYF TGCGCCAGCAGCTCGGTTACCTACGAGCAGTACTTC